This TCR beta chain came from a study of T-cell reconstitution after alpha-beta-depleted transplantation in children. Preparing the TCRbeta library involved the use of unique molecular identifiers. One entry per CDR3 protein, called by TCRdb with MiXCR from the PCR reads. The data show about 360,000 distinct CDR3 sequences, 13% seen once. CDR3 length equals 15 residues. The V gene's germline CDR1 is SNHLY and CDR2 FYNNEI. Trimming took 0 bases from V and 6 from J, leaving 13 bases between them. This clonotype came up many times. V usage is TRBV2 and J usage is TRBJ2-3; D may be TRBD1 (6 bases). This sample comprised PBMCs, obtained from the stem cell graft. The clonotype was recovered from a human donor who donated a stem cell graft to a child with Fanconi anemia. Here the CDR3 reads CASSEALQGSDTQYF. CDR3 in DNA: TGTGCCAGCAGTGAAGCCTTACAGGGATCGGATACGCAGTATTTT.